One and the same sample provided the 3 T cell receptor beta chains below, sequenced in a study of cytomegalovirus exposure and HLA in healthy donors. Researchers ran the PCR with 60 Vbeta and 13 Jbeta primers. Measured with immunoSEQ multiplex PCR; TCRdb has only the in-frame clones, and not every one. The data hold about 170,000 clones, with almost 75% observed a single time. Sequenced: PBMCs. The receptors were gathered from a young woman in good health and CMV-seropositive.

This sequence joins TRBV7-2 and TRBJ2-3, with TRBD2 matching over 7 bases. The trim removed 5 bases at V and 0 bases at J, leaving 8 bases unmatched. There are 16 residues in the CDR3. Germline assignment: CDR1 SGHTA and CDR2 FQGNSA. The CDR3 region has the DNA TGTGCCAGCAGCCAACCGGGACTATCTAGCACAGATACGCAGTATTTT. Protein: CASSQPGLSSTDTQYF.

The CDR3 is CASSRDRGNTEAFF. Written as DNA, the CDR3 is TGTGCCAGCAGCCGAGACAGGGGAAACACTGAAGCTTTCTTT. The V call is TRBV7-2, the J call TRBJ1-1; TRBD1 matches 8 bases. There are 14 residues in the CDR3. V gave up 5 bases and J gave up 2 bases; unmatched junction bases: 4. Germline-derived CDR1 and CDR2 are SGHTA and FQGNSA.

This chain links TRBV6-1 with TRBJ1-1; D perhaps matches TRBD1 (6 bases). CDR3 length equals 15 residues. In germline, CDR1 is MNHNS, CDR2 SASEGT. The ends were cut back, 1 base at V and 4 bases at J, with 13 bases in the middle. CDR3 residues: CASSEVAAGATEAFF. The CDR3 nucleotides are TGTGCCAGCAGTGAAGTGGCGGCAGGGGCCACTGAAGCTTTCTTT.